The rows below give T cell receptor beta chains drawn from one sample of a study of early T cells in non-severe SARS-CoV-2 infection. TCRdb called the 5' RACE reads again in MiXCR, with one record for every CDR3 protein. The repertoire holds roughly 100,000 distinct CDR3 sequences, with more than 10% as singletons. The sequencing here drew on whole blood, taken at baseline. The receptors were gathered from an adult who was a healthcare worker with PCR-confirmed SARS-CoV-2 infection or an uninfected control (not recorded which). Both conserved end residues are part of each CDR3. D genes are given only for firm matches. Only some rows state a clone size, as once, few, many or a class for expanded clones.

TRBJ2-7,TRBV21-1,few,NA,TGTGCCAGCAGCAGAACGGACGCATACTCCTACGAGCAGTACTTC,CASSRTDAYSYEQYF
TRBJ2-3,TRBV12-3/TRBV12-4,few,TRBD2,TGTGCCAGCAGTTTAAGGACTAGCGGGGGCGGGGGCACAGATACGCAGTATTTT,CASSLRTSGGGGTDTQYF
TRBJ2-7,TRBV5-1,NA,NA,TGCGCCAGCAGCTTGGAGGGACTGACCTACGAGCAGTACTTC,CASSLEGLTYEQYF
TRBJ2-3,TRBV4-1,NA,TRBD2,TGCGCCAGCAGCCAAGATAGCGGGGGGGCCACAGATACGCAGTATTTT,CASSQDSGGATDTQYF
TRBJ1-1,TRBV6-5,NA,TRBD1,TGTGCCAGCAGAAGACAGGGGGCGGGCACTGAAGCTTTCTTT,CASRRQGAGTEAFF
TRBJ2-1,TRBV7-2,many,NA,TGTGCCAGCAGCTTACGACTGGTTTTCAATGAGCAGTTCTTC,CASSLRLVFNEQFF
TRBJ2-3,TRBV12-2,many,NA,TGTGCAAGTCGCTATGGCGGGAGGATGGCAGATACGCAGTATTTT,CASRYGGRMADTQYF
TRBJ2-3,TRBV7-7,NA,TRBD2,TGTGCTAGCAGCCTGATACCCTCTAGCGGGGGCCGGGCCGATACGCAGTATTTT,CASSLIPSSGGRADTQYF
TRBJ2-2,TRBV29-1,few,TRBD1,TGCAGCGTTGCTCGGACAGGGGGCGAGGGGACCGGGGAGCTGTTTTTT,CSVARTGGEGTGELFF
TRBJ1-1,TRBV10-1,NA,TRBD1,TGCGCCAGCAGCCGGACAGGCTTGAGTACTGAAGCTTTCTTT,CASSRTGLSTEAFF
TRBJ1-1,TRBV5-1,NA,NA,TGCGCCAGCAGCTTGCTGCCTGGAGTAGACACTGAAGCTTTCTTT,CASSLLPGVDTEAFF
TRBJ1-1,TRBV27,few,NA,TGTGCCAGCAGTCCCGGACACGGAGAAGCTTTCTTT,CASSPGHGEAFF
TRBJ2-1,TRBV12-3/TRBV12-4,NA,TRBD2,TGTGCCAGCAGTTTGTTCGGGGGGAGTAATTACAATGAGCAGTTCTTC,CASSLFGGSNYNEQFF
TRBJ2-1,TRBV6-2/TRBV6-3,NA,TRBD2,TGTGCCAGCACCAGAGATAGTGCGGGGGGGCCGTCCCGGGGCTACAATGAGCAGTTCTTC,CASTRDSAGGPSRGYNEQFF
TRBJ1-4,TRBV30,NA,TRBD1,TGTGCCTGGAGTGTACTGGACAGGGACCACGAAAAACTGTTTTTT,CAWSVLDRDHEKLFF
TRBJ1-2,TRBV19,NA,NA,TGTGCCAGAGACCCTAACTATGGCTACACCTTC,CARDPNYGYTF
TRBJ2-1,TRBV12-3/TRBV12-4,NA,TRBD2,TGTGCCAGCAGTTTGGTGGGAGGGCCAACCAATGAGCAGTTCTTC,CASSLVGGPTNEQFF
TRBJ2-7,TRBV20-1,few,TRBD2,TGCAGTGCTAGAGACGGGACTAGACTCTACGAGCAGTACTTC,CSARDGTRLYEQYF